This T cell receptor (beta chain) was recovered during a study of control samples from healthy donors and cancer patients. The CDR3 length is 16 residues. Trimming stripped 6 bases from V and 6 bases from J, with 22 bases between. From germline, CDR1 is SGHRS and CDR2 YFSETQ. Assay: immunoSEQ multiplex PCR; the TCRdb copy retains only in-frame clones and omits some. Of about 140,000 clones detected, about 90% appear once; the ten largest clones hold 6% to 9%. Sequencing used blood. This sequence joins TRBV5-1 and TRBJ2-1; D possibly corresponds to TRBD1 (6 bases). This receptor was identified in a man younger than 30 in good health. CDR3 DNA sequence: TGCGCCAGCAAGAGGCAGGGGAGTGTTACGGTCAATGAGCAGTTCTTC. It translates to CASKRQGSVTVNEQFF.